Presented here are 18 T cell receptor beta chains from one specimen sequenced in a study of blood T cells in healthy people across ages. It was with a sample-barcoded 5' primer and a J-beta primer mix that a second PCR of about 6 to 11 cycles was run. A single record per CDR3 protein comes from TCRdb applying MiXCR to the 5' RACE reads. The sample has 1,800,000 or so distinct CDR3 sequences, 35% to 50% seen once. The sequencing sample was made of blood. These TCRs come from a human donor in good health.

In DNA, the CDR3 is TGCGCCAGCAGCCTGTCCCCTTCGGAGACCCAGTACTTC. Encoded protein: CASSLSPSETQYF. The gene calls are TRBV5-1 and TRBJ2-5; D gene ambiguous. CDR3 size: 13 residues. Trimming took off 4 bases at V and 5 bases at J, with 12 bases between the two ends. Germline CDR1 SGHRS, CDR2 YFSETQ.

The V gene is TRBV6-5, the J gene TRBJ2-2; maybe TRBD1 (6 bases). Germline loops: CDR1 MNHEY, CDR2 SVGAGI. The V end was cut by 4 bases, the J end by 2 bases, with 11 bases between. CDR3 length equals 15 residues. The DNA of the CDR3 is TGTGCCAGCAGTTGCTCGGGGACAAACACCGGGGAGCTGTTTTTT. As protein: CASSCSGTNTGELFF.

The chain is built from TRBV29-1 and TRBJ2-1; TRBD1 might be the D (6 bases). The CDR3 runs 12 residues. Germline V CDR1 and CDR2: SQVTM, ANQGSEA. V was trimmed by 5 bases and J by 7 bases, leaving 12 bases between them. The chain's CDR3 is CSVSDRTNEQFF. CDR3 bases: TGCAGCGTTTCTGACAGGACTAATGAGCAGTTCTTC.

The J gene is TRBJ1-2, the V gene TRBV10-3; unclear D gene. V dropped 10 bases and J dropped 0 bases, with 12 bases sitting between them. CDR3 length: 13 residues. Germline V lookup: CDR1 ENHRY, CDR2 SYGVKD. For the CDR3, the DNA is TGTGCCACAGATACAAGAGCTAACTATGGCTACACCTTC. The encoded protein is CATDTRANYGYTF.

The genes are TRBV7-9 and TRBJ2-7; tentatively, D is TRBD1 (6 bases). Germline CDR1 reads SEHNR; CDR2 reads FQNEAQ (reference sequence). This CDR3 has 15 amino acids. V was cut by 8 bases and J by 0 bases, with 17 bases left in between. CDR3 loop: CASRQQGLSSYEQYF. Written as DNA, the CDR3 is TGTGCCAGCCGGCAACAGGGTTTGAGCTCCTACGAGCAGTACTTC.

Of note for this clonotype: A much larger clone is a single base away; this may be a read error. This sequence joins TRBV20-1 and TRBJ2-1; 7 bases match TRBD1. The end of the DNA fits TRBJ2-7 better, so the J call may be wrong. Per germline, CDR1 DFQATT and CDR2 SNEGSKA (reference sequence). The CDR3 consists of 14 residues. The CDR3 bases are TGCAGTGCCTCGGGACAGATGTCCTACAATGAGCAGTACTTC. Its translation: CSASGQMSYNEQYF.

In this sample, this clonotype turned up a few times. The chain joins TRBV28 to TRBJ2-3, with D perhaps TRBD2 (6 bases). The CDR3 sequence is 16 residues long. Per the germline V gene, CDR1 is MDHEN and CDR2 is SYDVKM. Trimming pared 2 bases from V and 1 base from J, leaving 13 bases between. CDR3 loop: CASSLRLGEGTDTQYF. The CDR3, as DNA: TGTGCCAGCAGTTTACGTTTAGGGGAGGGCACAGATACGCAGTATTTT. Drawing the rest from reference TRBV28 and TRBJ2-3, the complete variable domain is DVKVTQSSRYLVKRTGEKVFLECVQDMDHENMFWYRQDPGLGLRLIYFSYDVKMKEKGDIPEGYSVSREKKERFSLILESASTNQTSMYLCASSLRLGEGTDTQYFGPGTRLTVL.

V usage is TRBV7-9 and J usage is TRBJ2-1; 8 bases fit TRBD2. With V trimmed by 5 bases and J by 6 bases, 9 bases remained unmatched. Per the germline V gene, CDR1 is SEHNR and CDR2 is FQNEAQ (reference sequence). This CDR3 is built from 15 residues. This chain's CDR3 is CASSPPGLEGNEQFF. CDR3 nucleotide sequence: TGTGCCAGCAGCCCTCCGGGACTAGAGGGCAATGAGCAGTTCTTC.

The rearrangement joins TRBV20-1 to TRBJ1-5, with 9 bases matching TRBD1. The germline CDR1 and CDR2 sequences are DFQATT and SNEGSKA (reference sequence). The ends lost 5 bases at V and 11 bases at J; junction bases unmatched: 19. This CDR3 has 16 residues. The CDR3 is CSAYEKRTGEGQSQHF. CDR3 DNA sequence: TGCAGTGCTTATGAAAAAAGGACAGGGGAAGGACAGTCCCAGCATTTT.

The V call is TRBV4-3, the J call TRBJ1-1; possible D gene TRBD1, 5 bases. Per germline, CDR1 LGHNA and CDR2 YSLEER. The length of the CDR3 is 16 residues. V was cut by 3 bases and J by 3 bases, with 17 bases left in between. As DNA, the CDR3 is TGCGCCAGCAGCCAGGGGGTGGGGGGGGGATACACTGAAGCTTTCTTT. Amino acids: CASSQGVGGGYTEAFF.

Concerning this clonotype itself: One end of the junction varies from germline; a read error may be responsible. The rearrangement uses TRBV5-1 and TRBJ1-2, with 9 bases fitting TRBD1. The germline V gene encodes CDR1 SGHRS and CDR2 YFSETQ. The CDR3 has 16 residues. The CDR3 is CAGSLGQGLTNYGYTF. The CDR3 DNA reads TGCGCCGGCAGCTTGGGACAGGGCTTGACTAACTATGGCTACACCTTC.

This chain connects TRBV20-1 to TRBJ2-2, with D perhaps TRBD1 (6 bases). Germline V CDR1 and CDR2: DFQATT, SNEGSKA (reference sequence). V lost 2 bases and J 5 bases, leaving 9 bases between the germline ends. The CDR3 loop spans 13 amino acids. In nucleotides, the CDR3 is TGCAGTGCTAGAACCAGGGGAACCGGGGAGCTGTTTTTT. Translated: CSARTRGTGELFF.

This clonotype was counted many times. This chain uses TRBV12-3 or TRBV12-4 with TRBJ2-7, with no clear D. The V gene lost 8 bases and the J gene lost 3 bases, with 17 bases spanning the gap. CDR3 length: 14 amino acids. The CDR3 is CASGRSKGRYEQYF. The CDR3 DNA is TGTGCCAGCGGACGATCCAAAGGGCGCTACGAGCAGTACTTC.

The chain links TRBV7-9 to TRBJ2-3, with D perhaps matching TRBD1 (5 bases). The CDR3 extends over 11 amino acids. Germline loops: CDR1 SEHNR, CDR2 FQNEAQ (reference sequence). V shed 11 bases and J shed 6 bases, with 12 bases lying between them. The CDR3 coding sequence is TGTGCCGGACAAAAAAGCGATACGCAGTATTTT. Its protein product is CAGQKSDTQYF.

In its sample, this clonotype was seen once. The V gene is TRBV18, the J gene TRBJ2-7, with D maybe TRBD1 (5 bases). The ends were cut back, 3 bases at V and 5 bases at J, with 14 bases in the middle. Looked up from germline, CDR1 is KGHSH and CDR2 is LQKENI. This CDR3 is 14 amino acids long. The CDR3 bases are TGTGCCAGCTCACCGAGCAGTCAGGGTAACGAGCAGTACTTC. Protein sequence: CASSPSSQGNEQYF.

This chain uses TRBV7-3 with TRBJ2-7; TRBD1 aligns across 9 bases. Germline lookup yields CDR1 SGHTA and CDR2 FQGTGA. V trimming: 5 bases; J trimming: 5 bases; junction bases outside the gene matches: 4. The CDR3 has 13 amino acids. The CDR3 region is CASSQQGAHEQYF. CDR3 nucleotide sequence: TGTGCCAGCAGCCAACAGGGGGCGCACGAGCAGTACTTC.

This clonotype showed up just a few times. The chain employs TRBV20-1 and TRBJ2-1, with 14 bases that match TRBD2. J gave up 7 bases and V 4 bases, and 6 bases lay outside the gene matches. CDR3 length: 15 residues. CDR1 and CDR2 from the germline V gene are DFQATT and SNEGSKA (reference sequence). The CDR3 region is CSATWTSGGKNEQFF. DNA of the CDR3: TGCAGTGCTACCTGGACTAGCGGGGGGAAGAATGAGCAGTTCTTC.

The chain combines TRBV20-1 with TRBJ2-7; D call uncertain. The J call may be in error: the DNA end matches TRBJ2-5 better. The germline V gene encodes CDR1 DFQATT and CDR2 SNEGSKA (reference sequence). The CDR3 length is 12 residues. This CDR3 is CSAIESQETQYF. The CDR3 DNA reads TGCAGTGCTATCGAGTCACAAGAGACCCAGTACTTC.